This record concerns one T cell receptor beta chain sequence. Antigen unknown. The CDR3 extends over 15 amino acids. Germline assignment: CDR1 MNHEY and CDR2 SVGAGI. V was shortened by 7 bases and J by 0 bases, with 13 bases between the two germline ends. These data belong to a study of cytomegalovirus exposure and HLA in healthy donors. Background on the study: There were about 85 million unique TCRs (from HLA-typed donors) in an early data release. Broader study findings: In a later analysis, at a false discovery rate of 0.05, 16,951 TCR beta sequences matched HLA alleles. Specific recognition of CMV antigens was confirmed in vitro for three chains (all CMV-associated).

Both 60 Vbeta primers and 13 Jbeta primers went into the PCR. Using immunoSEQ multiplex PCR, the repertoire was profiled, and TCRdb retains in-frame clones only, with some absent. This sample has under 250,000 clones; around 77% occur once, and the top ten carry under 3%. Sequencing used PBMCs. This clonotype was sampled from a woman under 40 in good health and CMV-seronegative. The chain recombines TRBV6-5 with TRBJ2-1; weak D call: TRBD2 (6 bases). Here the CDR3 DNA reads TGTGCCAGCACCCCCCGGGGGAGCTCCTACAATGAGCAGTTCTTC. Translating gives CASTPRGSSYNEQFF.